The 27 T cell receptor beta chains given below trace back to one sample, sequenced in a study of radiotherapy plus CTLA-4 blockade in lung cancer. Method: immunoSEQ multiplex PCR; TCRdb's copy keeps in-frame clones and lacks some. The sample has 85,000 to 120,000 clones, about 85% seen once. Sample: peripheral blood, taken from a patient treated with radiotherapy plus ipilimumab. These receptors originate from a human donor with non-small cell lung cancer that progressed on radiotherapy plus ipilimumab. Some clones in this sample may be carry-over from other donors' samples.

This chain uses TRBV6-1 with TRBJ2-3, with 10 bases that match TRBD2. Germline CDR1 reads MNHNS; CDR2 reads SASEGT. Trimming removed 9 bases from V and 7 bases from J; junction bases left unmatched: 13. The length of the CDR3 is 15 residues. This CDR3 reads CASKAGGNLDYTQYF. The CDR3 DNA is TGTGCCAGTAAAGCGGGGGGGAACCTTGATTATACGCAGTATTTT.

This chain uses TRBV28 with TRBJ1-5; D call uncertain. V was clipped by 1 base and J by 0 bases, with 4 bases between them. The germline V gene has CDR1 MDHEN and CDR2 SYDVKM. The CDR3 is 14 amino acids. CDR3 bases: TGTGCCAGCAGTTTATCTTTTAGCAATCAGCCCCAGCATTTT. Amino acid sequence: CASSLSFSNQPQHF. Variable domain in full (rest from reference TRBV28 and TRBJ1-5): DVKVTQSSRYLVKRTGEKVFLECVQDMDHENMFWYRQDPGLGLRLIYFSYDVKMKEKGDIPEGYSVSREKKERFSLILESASTNQTSMYLCASSLSFSNQPQHFGDGTRLSIL.

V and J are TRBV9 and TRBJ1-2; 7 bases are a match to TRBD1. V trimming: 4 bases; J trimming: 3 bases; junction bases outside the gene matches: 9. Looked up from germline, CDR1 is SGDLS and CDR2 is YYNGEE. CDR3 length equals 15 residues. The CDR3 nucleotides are TGTGCCAGCAGCTACCACAGGGGAGAGGACTATGGCTACACCTTC. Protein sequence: CASSYHRGEDYGYTF. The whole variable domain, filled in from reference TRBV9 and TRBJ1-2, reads DSGVTQTPKHLITATGQRVTLRCSPRSGDLSVYWYQQSLDQGLQFLIQYYNGEERAKGNILERFSAQQFPDLHSELNLSSLELGDSALYFCASSYHRGEDYGYTFGSGTRLTVV.

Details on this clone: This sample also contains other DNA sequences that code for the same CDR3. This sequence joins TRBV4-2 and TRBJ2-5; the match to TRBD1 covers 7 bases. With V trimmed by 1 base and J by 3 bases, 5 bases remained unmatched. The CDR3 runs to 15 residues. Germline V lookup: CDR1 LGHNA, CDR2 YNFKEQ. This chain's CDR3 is CASSQGQGEKETQYF. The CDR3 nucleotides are TGTGCCAGCAGCCAAGGGCAGGGGGAAAAAGAGACCCAGTACTTC.

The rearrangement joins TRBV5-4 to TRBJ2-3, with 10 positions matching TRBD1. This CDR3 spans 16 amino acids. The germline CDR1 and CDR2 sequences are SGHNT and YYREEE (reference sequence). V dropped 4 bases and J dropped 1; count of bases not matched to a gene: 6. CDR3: CASSIRDRGGTDTQYF. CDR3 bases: TGTGCCAGCAGCATAAGGGACAGGGGTGGCACAGATACGCAGTATTTT.

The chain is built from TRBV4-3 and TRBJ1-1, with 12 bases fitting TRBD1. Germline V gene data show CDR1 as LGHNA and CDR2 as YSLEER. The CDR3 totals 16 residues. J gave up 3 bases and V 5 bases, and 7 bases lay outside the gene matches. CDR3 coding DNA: TGCGCCAGCAGCGATGCCGGGACAGGGGGCCACACTGAAGCTTTCTTT. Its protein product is CASSDAGTGGHTEAFF.

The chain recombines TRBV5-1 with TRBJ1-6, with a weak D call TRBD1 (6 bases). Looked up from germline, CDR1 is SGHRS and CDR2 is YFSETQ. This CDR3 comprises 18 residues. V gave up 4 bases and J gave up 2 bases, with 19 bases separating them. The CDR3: CASSLTFRTAAYNSPLHF. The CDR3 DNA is TGCGCCAGCAGCCTTACCTTCCGGACAGCCGCCTATAATTCACCCCTCCACTTT. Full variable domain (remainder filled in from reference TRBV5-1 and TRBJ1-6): KAGVTQTPRYLIKTRGQQVTLSCSPISGHRSVSWYQQTPGQGLQFLFEYFSETQRNKGNFPGRFSGRQFSNSRSEMNVSTLELGDSALYLCASSLTFRTAAYNSPLHFGNGTRLTVT.

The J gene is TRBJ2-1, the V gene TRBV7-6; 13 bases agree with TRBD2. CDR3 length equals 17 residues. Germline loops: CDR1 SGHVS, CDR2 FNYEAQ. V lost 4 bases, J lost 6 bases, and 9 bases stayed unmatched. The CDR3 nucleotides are TGTGCCAGCAGCTCCTCCGGGACTAGCGGGGCGGGCAATGAGCAGTTCTTC. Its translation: CASSSSGTSGAGNEQFF.

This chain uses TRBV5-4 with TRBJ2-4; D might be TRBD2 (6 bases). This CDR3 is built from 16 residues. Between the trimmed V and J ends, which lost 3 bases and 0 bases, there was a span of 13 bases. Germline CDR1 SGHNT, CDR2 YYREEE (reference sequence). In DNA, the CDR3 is TGTGCCAGCAGCTGGGGTAGCGGCGCAGCCAAAAACATTCAGTACTTC. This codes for CASSWGSGAAKNIQYF.

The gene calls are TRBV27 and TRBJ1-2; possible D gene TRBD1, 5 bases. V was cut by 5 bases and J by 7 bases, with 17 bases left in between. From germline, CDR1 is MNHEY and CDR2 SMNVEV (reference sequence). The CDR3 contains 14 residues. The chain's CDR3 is CASSPAGLPGGYTF. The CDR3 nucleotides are TGTGCCAGCAGTCCTGCGGGACTGCCAGGTGGCTACACCTTC.

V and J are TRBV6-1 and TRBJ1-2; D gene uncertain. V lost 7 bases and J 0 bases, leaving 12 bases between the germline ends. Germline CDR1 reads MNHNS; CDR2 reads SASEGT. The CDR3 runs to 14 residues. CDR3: CASTRTLANYGYTF. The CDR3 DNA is TGTGCCAGCACCAGGACCCTAGCTAACTATGGCTACACCTTC.

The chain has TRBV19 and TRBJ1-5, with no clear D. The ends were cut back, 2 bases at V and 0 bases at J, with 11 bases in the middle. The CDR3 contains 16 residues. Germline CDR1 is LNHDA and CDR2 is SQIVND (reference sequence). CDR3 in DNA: TGTGCCAGTAGTATAACGACGGCTAATAGCAATCAGCCCCAGCATTTT. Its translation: CASSITTANSNQPQHF.

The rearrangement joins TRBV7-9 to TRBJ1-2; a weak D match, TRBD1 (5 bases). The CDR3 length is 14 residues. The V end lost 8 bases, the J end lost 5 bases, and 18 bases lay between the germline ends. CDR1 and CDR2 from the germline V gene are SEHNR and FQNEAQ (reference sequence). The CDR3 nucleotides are TGTGCCAGCCGGGACCCGGGGAGTGGGTATGGCTACACCTTC. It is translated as CASRDPGSGYGYTF.

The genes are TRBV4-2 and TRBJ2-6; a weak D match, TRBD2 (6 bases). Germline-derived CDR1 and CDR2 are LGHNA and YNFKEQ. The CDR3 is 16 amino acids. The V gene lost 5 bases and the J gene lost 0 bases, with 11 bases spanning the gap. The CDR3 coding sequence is TGTGCCAGCAGCGTGACGGGAGACTCTGGGGCCAACGTCCTGACTTTC. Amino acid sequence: CASSVTGDSGANVLTF.

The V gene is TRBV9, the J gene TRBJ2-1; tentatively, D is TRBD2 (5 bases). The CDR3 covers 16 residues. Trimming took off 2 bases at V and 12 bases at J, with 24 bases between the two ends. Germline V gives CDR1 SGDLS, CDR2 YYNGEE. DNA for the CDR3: TGTGCCAGCAGCGTCGGGCGGGTACCTATAAGATTCGTGCAGTTCTTC. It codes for CASSVGRVPIRFVQFF. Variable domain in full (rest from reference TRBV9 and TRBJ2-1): DSGVTQTPKHLITATGQRVTLRCSPRSGDLSVYWYQQSLDQGLQFLIQYYNGEERAKGNILERFSAQQFPDLHSELNLSSLELGDSALYFCASSVGRVPIRFVQFFGPGTRLTVL.

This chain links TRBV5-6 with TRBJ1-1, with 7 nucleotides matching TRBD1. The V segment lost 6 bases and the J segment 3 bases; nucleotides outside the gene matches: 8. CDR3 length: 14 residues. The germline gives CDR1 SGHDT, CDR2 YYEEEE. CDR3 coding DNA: TGTGCCAGCAAGACAGGGCTTTTGGACACTGAAGCTTTCTTT. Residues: CASKTGLLDTEAFF.

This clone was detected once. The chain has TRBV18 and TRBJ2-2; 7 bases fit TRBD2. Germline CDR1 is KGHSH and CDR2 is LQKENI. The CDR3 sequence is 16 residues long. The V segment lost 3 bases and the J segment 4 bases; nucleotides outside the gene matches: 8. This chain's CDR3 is CASSPLLAGGTGELFF. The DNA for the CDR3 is TGTGCCAGCTCACCCTTATTAGCGGGTGGCACCGGGGAGCTGTTTTTT.

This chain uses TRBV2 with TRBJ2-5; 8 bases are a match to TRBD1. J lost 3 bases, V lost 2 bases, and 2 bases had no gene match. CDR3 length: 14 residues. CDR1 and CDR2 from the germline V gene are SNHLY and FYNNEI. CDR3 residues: CASSEQGAEETQYF. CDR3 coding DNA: TGTGCCAGCAGTGAACAGGGGGCCGAAGAGACCCAGTACTTC.

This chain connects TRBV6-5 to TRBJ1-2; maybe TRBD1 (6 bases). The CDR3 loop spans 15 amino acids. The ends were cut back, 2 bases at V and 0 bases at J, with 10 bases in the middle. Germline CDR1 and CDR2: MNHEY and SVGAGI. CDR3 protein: CASSYGDTANYGYTF. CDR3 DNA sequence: TGTGCCAGCAGTTACGGGGACACCGCTAACTATGGCTACACCTTC.

In DNA, the CDR3 is TGTGCCAGCAGTGCGAGTAGACAGGAATATGGCTACACCTTC. Its translation is CASSASRQEYGYTF. The V call is TRBV9, the J call TRBJ1-2, with D perhaps matching TRBD1 (6 bases). This CDR3 has 14 amino acids. The V gene's germline CDR1 is SGDLS and CDR2 YYNGEE. V was clipped by 5 bases and J by 5 bases, with 16 bases between them.

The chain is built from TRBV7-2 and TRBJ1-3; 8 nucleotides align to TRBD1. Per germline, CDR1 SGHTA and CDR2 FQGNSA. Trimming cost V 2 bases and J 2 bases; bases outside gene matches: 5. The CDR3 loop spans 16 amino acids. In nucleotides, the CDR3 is TGTGCCAGCAGCTTAATTCCGACAGGGGCTGGAAACACCATATATTTT. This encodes CASSLIPTGAGNTIYF.

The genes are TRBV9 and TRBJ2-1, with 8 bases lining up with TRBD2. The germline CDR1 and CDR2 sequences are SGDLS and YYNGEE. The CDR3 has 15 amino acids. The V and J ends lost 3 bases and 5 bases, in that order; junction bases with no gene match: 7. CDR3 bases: TGTGCCAGCAGCGCGAGCCAGCGGGGGAACAATGAGCAGTTCTTC. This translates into CASSASQRGNNEQFF.

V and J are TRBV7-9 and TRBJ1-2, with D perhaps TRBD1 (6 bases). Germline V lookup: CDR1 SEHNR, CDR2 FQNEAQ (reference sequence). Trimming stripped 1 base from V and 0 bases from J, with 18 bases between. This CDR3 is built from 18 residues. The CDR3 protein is CASSLGGDTLLANYGYTF. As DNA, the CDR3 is TGTGCCAGCAGCTTAGGAGGGGACACCCTGCTAGCTAACTATGGCTACACCTTC. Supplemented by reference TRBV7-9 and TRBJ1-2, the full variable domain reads DTGVSQNPRHKITKRGQNVTFRCDPISEHNRLYWYRQTLGQGPEFLTYFQNEAQLEKSRLLSDRFSAERPKGSFSTLEIQRTEQGDSAMYLCASSLGGDTLLANYGYTFGSGTRLTVV.

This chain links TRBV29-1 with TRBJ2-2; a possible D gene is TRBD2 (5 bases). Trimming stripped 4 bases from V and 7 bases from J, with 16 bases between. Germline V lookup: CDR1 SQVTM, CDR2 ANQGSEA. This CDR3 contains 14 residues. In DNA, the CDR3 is TGCAGCGTTGGAAAGGGAGCTACTTTCGGGGAGCTGTTTTTT. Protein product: CSVGKGATFGELFF.

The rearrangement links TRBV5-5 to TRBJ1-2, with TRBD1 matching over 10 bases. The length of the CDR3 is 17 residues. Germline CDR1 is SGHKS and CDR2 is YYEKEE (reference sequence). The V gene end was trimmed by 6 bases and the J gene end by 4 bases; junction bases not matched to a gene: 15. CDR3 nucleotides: TGTGCCAGCACCAAAACCGGGACAGGGGATACTCTCTATGGCTACACCTTC. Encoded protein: CASTKTGTGDTLYGYTF.

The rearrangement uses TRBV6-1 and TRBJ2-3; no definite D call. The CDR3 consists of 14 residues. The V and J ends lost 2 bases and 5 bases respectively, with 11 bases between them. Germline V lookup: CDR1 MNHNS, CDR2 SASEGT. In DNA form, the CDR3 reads TGTGCCAGCAGTGAATATAGGGCCAGAGATACGCAGTATTTT. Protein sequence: CASSEYRARDTQYF.

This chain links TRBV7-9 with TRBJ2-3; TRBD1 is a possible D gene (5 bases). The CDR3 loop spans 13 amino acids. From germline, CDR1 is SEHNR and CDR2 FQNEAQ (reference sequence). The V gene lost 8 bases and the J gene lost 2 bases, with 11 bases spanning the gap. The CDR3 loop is CASDRPYTDTQYF. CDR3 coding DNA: TGTGCCAGCGACAGACCCTACACAGATACGCAGTATTTT.